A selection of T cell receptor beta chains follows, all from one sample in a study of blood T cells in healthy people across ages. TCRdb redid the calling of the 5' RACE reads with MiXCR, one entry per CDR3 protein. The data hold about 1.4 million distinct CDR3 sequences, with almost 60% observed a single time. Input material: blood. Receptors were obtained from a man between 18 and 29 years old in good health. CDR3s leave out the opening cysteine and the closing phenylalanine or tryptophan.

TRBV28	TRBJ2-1	ASSFSVLGDEQF
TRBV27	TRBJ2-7	ASSPAGLNSYEQY
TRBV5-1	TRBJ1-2	ASSLSQGGQSNYGYT
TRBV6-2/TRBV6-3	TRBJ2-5	TSSLVSANWEQY
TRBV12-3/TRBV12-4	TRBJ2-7	ASSLQRTYEQY
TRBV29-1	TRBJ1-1	SVRRLNTEAF
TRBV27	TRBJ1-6	ASSPWANSPLH
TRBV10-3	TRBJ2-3	AISESDSHTQY
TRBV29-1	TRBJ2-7	SGMGTYEQY
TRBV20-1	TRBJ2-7	SARGWGYEQY
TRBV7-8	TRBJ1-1	ASRLGGADLNTEAF
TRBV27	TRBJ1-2	ASRGTGGPYGYT
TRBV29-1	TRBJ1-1	SVVGAEAF
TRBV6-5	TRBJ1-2	ASSYGGRGSGYT
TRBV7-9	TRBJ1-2	ASSLGPTPTELYGYT
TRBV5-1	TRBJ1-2	ASSLTGAIDGYT
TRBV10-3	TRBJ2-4	APTGKNIQY
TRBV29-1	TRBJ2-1	SVEGQVKSYNEQF
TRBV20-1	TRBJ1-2	SASRSQNYGYT
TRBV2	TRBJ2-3	ASLRARGPPDTQY
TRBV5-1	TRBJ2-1	ASSLAEYEQF
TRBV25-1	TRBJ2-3	ASSESLGDTDTQY
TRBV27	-	ASRAMLGAYEQY
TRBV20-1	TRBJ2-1	SARWSQGKPYEQF
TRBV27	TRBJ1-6	ASSSLQGGHQTLH
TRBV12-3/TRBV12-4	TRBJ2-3	ASSFGLVGTDTQY
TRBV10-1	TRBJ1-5	ASSESRTAQPQH
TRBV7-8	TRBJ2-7	ASSVRDRVRYEQH